The clone carrying this TCR beta chain occurred a few times. After removal of 6 bases from V and 2 bases from J, the junction contained 3 bases not matched to a gene. CDR1 MNHEY and CDR2 SVGAGI come from the germline V gene. The CDR3 is 13 amino acids. Per the authors' pipeline: Estimates of nucleated cell counts were drawn from the amplification of reference gene primers. Here immunoSEQ multiplex PCR was the method, and the copy in TCRdb shows in-frame clones only, minus some. For V, J and clone size, that table is used; D and trimming come from the DNA. Of 100,000 to 150,000 clones in the sample, 65% to 90% were seen once. The record originates from a study of blood T cell repertoires in COVID-19. About the research overall: Samples representing acute and convalescent COVID-19 were sourced from the United States, Italy and Spain. PBMCs, B-cell-depleted T cells, or T cells provided the cDNA or gDNA that made up the material.

The clonotype was recovered from a man older than 75 with active or convalescent COVID-19. Sequenced input: peripheral blood. The genes are TRBV6-5 and TRBJ1-2; 7 bases are shared with TRBD1. CDR3 sequence reads: CASRPGQNYGYTF. The CDR3 DNA is TGTGCCAGCAGACCGGGACAGAACTATGGCTACACCTTC.